One and the same sample provided the 29 T cell receptor beta chains below, sequenced in a study of cytomegalovirus exposure and HLA in healthy donors. Amplification used 60 Vbeta primers and 13 Jbeta primers. The assay was immunoSEQ multiplex PCR, and TCRdb's table has in-frame clones only and misses some. The sample shows some 120,000 clones, roughly 71% of them seen only once. The sequencing input was PBMCs. The receptors were sampled from a woman aged 50 to 60 in good health and CMV-seropositive.

This rearrangement joins TRBV19 to TRBJ1-2, with D possibly matching TRBD1 (5 bases). This CDR3 region has 12 residues. V was pared by 3 bases and J by 5 bases, with 7 bases between. Germline V lookup: CDR1 LNHDA, CDR2 SQIVND (reference sequence). CDR3 DNA sequence: TGTGCCAGTAGTATGCAGGGTTATGGCTACACCTTC. It is translated as CASSMQGYGYTF.

The V call is TRBV4-2, the J call TRBJ1-2, with 8 positions matching TRBD1. The V segment lost 4 bases and the J segment 7 bases; nucleotides outside the gene matches: 5. Per the germline V gene, CDR1 is LGHNA and CDR2 is YNFKEQ. This CDR3 contains 13 residues. DNA for the CDR3: TGTGCCAGCAGCCCCGGACAGGGCTCTGGCTACACCTTC. Protein product: CASSPGQGSGYTF.

The count of this clone is one. The chain recombines TRBV7-9 with TRBJ2-5; D might be TRBD2 (6 bases). This CDR3 spans 14 amino acids. Germline V CDR1 and CDR2: SEHNR, FQNEAQ (reference sequence). Trimming took 5 bases from V and 1 from J, leaving 11 bases between them. The CDR3 DNA follows: TGTGCCAGCAGCCGTGGGGGGATCCAAGAGACCCAGTACTTC. Amino acid sequence: CASSRGGIQETQYF.

The CDR3 sequence is CASSLTGQEQYGYTF. The CDR3 DNA reads TGTGCCAGCTCACTTACGGGACAGGAACAATATGGCTACACCTTC. The chain joins TRBV18 to TRBJ1-2; 8 bases are shared with TRBD1. This CDR3 comprises 15 residues. The ends lost 4 bases at V and 5 bases at J; junction bases unmatched: 9. Germline loops: CDR1 KGHSH, CDR2 LQKENI.

This clone was counted a few times. This chain connects TRBV5-1 to TRBJ2-7; 9 nucleotides align to TRBD1. In germline, CDR1 is SGHRS, CDR2 YFSETQ. J lost 4 bases, V lost 3 bases, and 8 bases had no gene match. The CDR3 loop spans 15 amino acids. CDR3 DNA sequence: TGCGCCAGCAGCTCTAAATCCGGGACAGGGTACGAGCAGTACTTC. It codes for CASSSKSGTGYEQYF.

V and J are TRBV19 and TRBJ2-7; 10 nucleotides line up with TRBD1. This CDR3 spans 16 amino acids. Germline V CDR1 and CDR2: LNHDA, SQIVND (reference sequence). J gave up 2 bases and V 5 bases, and 9 bases lay outside the gene matches. The CDR3 sequence: CASSLRDRGNTYEQYF. The CDR3 nucleotides read TGTGCCAGTAGTCTGAGGGACAGGGGAAATACCTACGAGCAGTACTTC.

The table lists this clone with a few counts. The CDR3 DNA reads TGTGCCAGTCGCCGGGAAGAGACCCAGTACTTC. Protein sequence: CASRREETQYF. The chain combines TRBV19 with TRBJ2-5; D call uncertain. Per germline, CDR1 LNHDA and CDR2 SQIVND (reference sequence). The CDR3 has 11 residues. The V and J ends lost 8 bases and 3 bases respectively, with 7 bases between them.

This chain links TRBV2 with TRBJ1-5, with D tentatively TRBD1 (6 bases). The CDR3 is made up of 14 amino acids. Trimming shortened V by 3 bases and J by 9 bases, and 15 bases separated the two germline ends. Germline lookup yields CDR1 SNHLY and CDR2 FYNNEI. CDR3 DNA sequence: TGTGCCAGCAGTGAGGGGGCCGGGTCGCGGCCCCAGCATTTT. Amino acid sequence: CASSEGAGSRPQHF.

This clone has more than one count but fewer than ten. The chain recombines TRBV7-2 with TRBJ2-2; D gene ambiguous. Trimming took off 5 bases at V and 4 bases at J, with 17 bases between the two ends. Germline V lookup: CDR1 SGHTA, CDR2 FQGNSA. This CDR3 is built from 16 residues. In DNA form, the CDR3 reads TGTGCCAGCAGCCCCCGGTCGGTCACCTTCACCGGGGAGCTGTTTTTT. Its translation: CASSPRSVTFTGELFF.

This clone appeared a single time. The rearrangement uses TRBV6-1 and TRBJ1-5; 9 bases are a match to TRBD1. The CDR3 covers 15 residues. Germline values: CDR1 MNHNS, CDR2 SASEGT. V dropped 7 bases and J dropped 5; count of bases not matched to a gene: 9. Written as DNA, the CDR3 is TGTGCCAGCAAAAAGGGACAGGGTGGACATCAGCCCCAGCATTTT. Translating it yields CASKKGQGGHQPQHF.

There are a few counts of this clone. This chain uses TRBV10-3 with TRBJ1-2, with no clear D. V was clipped by 2 bases and J by 0 bases, with 4 bases between them. Germline loops: CDR1 ENHRY, CDR2 SYGVKD. This CDR3 spans 13 amino acids. Here the CDR3 DNA reads TGTGCCATCAGTGAGGCGGCTAACTATGGCTACACCTTC. As protein: CAISEAANYGYTF.

This chain connects TRBV14 to TRBJ2-2; perhaps TRBD1 as D (6 bases). The germline gives CDR1 SGHDN, CDR2 FVKESK. Trimming left V 2 bases short and J 2 bases short, with 12 bases between. The CDR3 consists of 16 residues. The DNA of the CDR3 is TGTGCCAGCAGCCAAATACAGGGAGTAAACACCGGGGAGCTGTTTTTT. It translates to CASSQIQGVNTGELFF.

This chain links TRBV10-1 with TRBJ2-3; 8 nucleotides agree with TRBD2. Germline assignment: CDR1 WNHNN and CDR2 SYGVQD (reference sequence). The CDR3 contains 15 residues. With 4 bases clipped from V and 3 bases from J, the junction kept 6 bases outside the gene matches. The CDR3 DNA follows: TGCGCCAGCAGTGCGGCGGGGGGACGGACAGATACGCAGTATTTT. This translates into CASSAAGGRTDTQYF.

The chain recombines TRBV6-1 with TRBJ1-3, with a possible D match to TRBD1 (5 bases). Germline-derived CDR1 and CDR2 are MNHNS and SASEGT. The V gene lost 3 bases and the J gene lost 4 bases, with 10 bases spanning the gap. This CDR3 contains 14 residues. The CDR3 loop reads CASSDSRAGNTIYF. The DNA for the CDR3 is TGTGCCAGCAGTGATAGCAGGGCCGGAAACACCATATATTTT.

The chain recombines TRBV19 with TRBJ2-1; 7 bases align to TRBD2. Germline CDR1 is LNHDA and CDR2 is SQIVND (reference sequence). V was pared by 3 bases and J by 7 bases, with 6 bases of the junction left unmatched. The CDR3 is made up of 14 amino acids. The CDR3 nucleotides read TGTGCCAGTAGTATCATTCCGGGGGGAAATGAGCAGTTCTTC. Protein sequence: CASSIIPGGNEQFF.

This chain joins TRBV29-1 and TRBJ2-7, with D maybe TRBD2 (5 bases). Germline-derived CDR1 and CDR2 are SQVTM and ANQGSEA. With 5 bases removed from V and 6 bases from J, the gap between germline ends came to 11 bases. This CDR3 spans 11 amino acids. This CDR3 is CSVFGGGEQYF. CDR3 nucleotide sequence: TGCAGCGTTTTTGGAGGAGGCGAGCAGTACTTC.

V and J are TRBV4-3 and TRBJ2-7; perhaps TRBD2 as D (5 bases). CDR1 and CDR2 from the germline V gene are LGHNA and YSLEER. V was trimmed by 4 bases and J by 0 bases, leaving 13 bases between them. The CDR3 is made up of 15 amino acids. Here the CDR3 reads CASSLGVGSSYEQYF. The CDR3 DNA follows: TGCGCCAGCAGCCTTGGGGTGGGGAGCTCCTACGAGCAGTACTTC.

This clone appeared a single time. This chain links TRBV6-1 with TRBJ1-4; 7 positions match TRBD1. This CDR3 is built from 14 residues. The germline V gene encodes CDR1 MNHNS and CDR2 SASEGT. Trimming at V came to 8 bases and at J to 3 bases, leaving 6 bases not matched to a gene. CDR3 DNA sequence: TGTGCCAGCGGGCGGACAGGCGCTAATGAAAAACTGTTTTTT. Translation gives CASGRTGANEKLFF.

The chain links TRBV7-8 to TRBJ2-1; 8 bases are a match to TRBD2. V shed 0 bases and J 10 bases; nucleotides not matched to a gene: 8. The germline V gene encodes CDR1 SGHVS and CDR2 FQNEAQ. The CDR3 is 15 residues long. CDR3 sequence: CASSLARTSSGEQFF. In DNA form, the CDR3 reads TGTGCCAGCAGCTTAGCGCGGACTAGCTCGGGCGAGCAGTTCTTC.

The J gene is TRBJ1-2, the V gene TRBV4-1; tentatively, D is TRBD1 (5 bases). With 7 bases removed from V and 7 bases from J, the gap between germline ends came to 19 bases. The V gene's germline CDR1 is MGHRA and CDR2 YSYEKL. This CDR3 is built from 14 residues. CDR3 sequence (DNA): TGCGCCAGCACCCTCACGCGGGACCTAGGTGGCTACACCTTC. This gives the protein CASTLTRDLGGYTF.

V and J are TRBV18 and TRBJ1-6, with D unclear. Trimming removed 2 bases at V and 7 bases at J, with 15 bases between. Germline values: CDR1 KGHSH, CDR2 LQKENI. The CDR3 sequence is 16 residues long. The CDR3 here is CASSPFSRAENSPLHF. For the CDR3, the DNA is TGTGCCAGCTCACCATTCTCGAGGGCTGAGAATTCACCCCTCCACTTT.

This chain connects TRBV14 to TRBJ1-2, with 7 bases aligning to TRBD1. From germline, CDR1 is SGHDN and CDR2 FVKESK. The ends lost 4 bases at V and 8 bases at J; junction bases unmatched: 19. The CDR3 covers 17 residues. The CDR3 region is CASSLSHGQDSSYGYTF. For the CDR3, the DNA is TGTGCCAGCAGCCTATCCCACGGACAGGATTCCTCCTACGGCTACACCTTC.

The chain has TRBV30 and TRBJ1-4; 8 bases line up with TRBD1. The CDR3 runs 14 residues. With V trimmed by 3 bases and J by 8 bases, 8 bases remained unmatched. Looked up from germline, CDR1 is GTSNPN and CDR2 is SVGIG (reference sequence). The CDR3 bases are TGTGCCTGGAGGGACAGGGAGGGGAAAGAAAAACTGTTTTTT. Translation gives CAWRDREGKEKLFF.

V is TRBV5-1 and J is TRBJ1-4; D is undetermined. V lost 0 bases to trimming and J lost 8 bases, with 26 bases between them. The CDR3 length is 19 residues. In germline, CDR1 is SGHRS, CDR2 YFSETQ. The CDR3 coding sequence is TGCGCCAGCAGCTTGGGGAGCAGCCGGCCGGCACTACCGGGGGAAAAACTGTTTTTT. This codes for CASSLGSSRPALPGEKLFF.

This clone was picked up a small number of times. This chain connects TRBV4-2 to TRBJ2-7; 7 nucleotides align to TRBD2. V lost 1 base, J lost 4 bases, and 7 bases stayed unmatched. Germline V lookup: CDR1 LGHNA, CDR2 YNFKEQ. The CDR3 spans 15 residues. The CDR3 coding sequence is TGTGCCAGCAGCCAAGTGGCTAGCGGCGATTACGAGCAGTACTTC. Translation gives CASSQVASGDYEQYF.

The chain links TRBV6-6 to TRBJ1-1; maybe TRBD1 (6 bases). The germline V and J ends were trimmed by 4 bases and 2 bases, with 11 bases remaining between them. Germline values: CDR1 MNHNY, CDR2 SVGAGI (reference sequence). The CDR3 sequence is 14 residues long. CDR3 amino acids: CASSSSGVNTEAFF. The CDR3 bases are TGTGCCAGCAGTTCCTCAGGGGTAAACACTGAAGCTTTCTTT.

The rearrangement uses TRBV15 and TRBJ1-4; TRBD1 might be the D (5 bases). The ends were cut back, 0 bases at V and 8 bases at J, with 10 bases in the middle. This CDR3 has 14 amino acids. Germline lookup yields CDR1 LNHNV and CDR2 YYDKDF (reference sequence). The CDR3 is CATSRDIKGEKLFF. CDR3 nucleotide sequence: TGTGCCACCAGCAGAGATATCAAGGGGGAAAAACTGTTTTTT. The variable domain in full, with the rest retrieved from reference TRBV15 and TRBJ1-4, is DAMVIQNPRYQVTQFGKPVTLSCSQTLNHNVMYWYQQKSSQAPKLLFHYYDKDFNNEADTPDNFQSRRPNTSFCFLDIRSPGLGDTAMYLCATSRDIKGEKLFFGSGTQLSVL.

This rearrangement joins TRBV13 to TRBJ2-7, with TRBD1 as a possible D gene (5 bases). The CDR3 contains 13 residues. V lost 5 bases and J 3 bases, leaving 11 bases between the germline ends. Germline CDR1 PRHDT, CDR2 FYEKMQ (reference sequence). The CDR3 sequence: CASSPGHYYEQYF. For the CDR3, the DNA is TGTGCCAGCAGCCCAGGACACTACTACGAGCAGTACTTC.

This clone appeared once. Here the CDR3 reads CASSFQGRETQYF. The CDR3 DNA reads as TGCGCCAGCAGCTTCCAGGGAAGAGAGACCCAGTACTTC. The chain has TRBV5-1 and TRBJ2-5, with TRBD1 as a possible D gene (5 bases). CDR1 and CDR2 (germline): SGHRS, YFSETQ. V lost 2 bases and J lost 4, with 9 bases in between. The CDR3 is made up of 13 amino acids.